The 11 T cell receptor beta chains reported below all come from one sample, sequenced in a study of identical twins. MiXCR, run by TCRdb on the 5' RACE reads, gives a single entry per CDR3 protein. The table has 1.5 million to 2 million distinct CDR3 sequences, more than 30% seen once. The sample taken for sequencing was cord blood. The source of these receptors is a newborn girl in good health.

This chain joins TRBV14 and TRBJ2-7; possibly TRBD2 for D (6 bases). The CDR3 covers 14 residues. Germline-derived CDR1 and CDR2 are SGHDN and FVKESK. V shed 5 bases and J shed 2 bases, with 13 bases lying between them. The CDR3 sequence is CASSFRDFPYEQYF. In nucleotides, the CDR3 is TGTGCCAGCAGCTTTAGGGACTTCCCCTACGAGCAGTACTTC.

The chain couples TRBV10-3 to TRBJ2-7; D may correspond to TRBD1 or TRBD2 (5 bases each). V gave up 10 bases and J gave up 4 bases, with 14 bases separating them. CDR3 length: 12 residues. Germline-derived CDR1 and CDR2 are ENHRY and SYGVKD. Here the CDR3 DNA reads TGTGCCACACGGGACCCCACATACGAGCAGTACTTC. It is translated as CATRDPTYEQYF.

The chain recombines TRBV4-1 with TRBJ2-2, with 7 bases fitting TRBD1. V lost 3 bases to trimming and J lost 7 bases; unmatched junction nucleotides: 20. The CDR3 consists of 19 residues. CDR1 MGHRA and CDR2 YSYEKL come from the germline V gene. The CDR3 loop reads CASSHLRPPLQGRGGELFF. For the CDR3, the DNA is TGCGCCAGCAGCCACCTCCGTCCCCCTTTACAGGGGCGAGGCGGGGAGCTGTTTTTT.

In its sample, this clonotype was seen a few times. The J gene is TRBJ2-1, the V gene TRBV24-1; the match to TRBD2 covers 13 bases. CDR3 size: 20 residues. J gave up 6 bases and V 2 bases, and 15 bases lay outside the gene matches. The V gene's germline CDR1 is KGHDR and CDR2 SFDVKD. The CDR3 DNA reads TGTGCCACCAGTGATTGGGTGTGTGGACTAGCGGGAGAGGAAGGCAATGAGCAGTTCTTC. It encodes CATSDWVCGLAGEEGNEQFF.

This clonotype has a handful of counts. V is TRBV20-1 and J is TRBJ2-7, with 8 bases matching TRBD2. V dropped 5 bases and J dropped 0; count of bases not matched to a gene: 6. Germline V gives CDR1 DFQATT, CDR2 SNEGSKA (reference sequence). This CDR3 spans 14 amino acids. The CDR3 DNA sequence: TGCAGTGCTGGGCGGACTAGCAGCTCCTACGAGCAGTACTTC. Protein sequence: CSAGRTSSSYEQYF.

The CDR3, as DNA: TGTGCCAGCAGTTCCCGGGACACTGCCTACGAGCAGTACTTC. Amino acid sequence: CASSSRDTAYEQYF. V usage is TRBV27 and J usage is TRBJ2-7; possibly TRBD1 for D (6 bases). Per germline, CDR1 MNHEY and CDR2 SMNVEV (reference sequence). The CDR3 runs to 14 residues. V lost 4 bases to trimming and J lost 2 bases, with 12 bases between them.

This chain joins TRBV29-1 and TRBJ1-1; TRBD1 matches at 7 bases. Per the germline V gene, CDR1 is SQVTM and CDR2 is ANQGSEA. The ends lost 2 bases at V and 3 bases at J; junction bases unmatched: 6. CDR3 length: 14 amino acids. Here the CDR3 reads CSVEQDRWDTEAFF. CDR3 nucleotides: TGCAGCGTTGAACAGGACAGGTGGGACACTGAAGCTTTCTTT. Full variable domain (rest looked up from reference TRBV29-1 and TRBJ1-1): SAVISQKPSRDICQRGTSLTIQCQVDSQVTMMFWYRQQPGQSLTLIATANQGSEATYESGFVIDKFPISRPNLTFSTLTVSNMSPEDSSIYLCSVEQDRWDTEAFFGQGTRLTVV.

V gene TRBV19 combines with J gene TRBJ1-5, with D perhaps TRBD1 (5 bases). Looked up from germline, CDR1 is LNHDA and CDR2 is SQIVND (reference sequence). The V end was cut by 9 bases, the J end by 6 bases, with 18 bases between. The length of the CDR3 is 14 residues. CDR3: CASETAPQSQPQHF. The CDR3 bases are TGTGCCAGCGAGACAGCCCCGCAGAGTCAGCCCCAGCATTTT.

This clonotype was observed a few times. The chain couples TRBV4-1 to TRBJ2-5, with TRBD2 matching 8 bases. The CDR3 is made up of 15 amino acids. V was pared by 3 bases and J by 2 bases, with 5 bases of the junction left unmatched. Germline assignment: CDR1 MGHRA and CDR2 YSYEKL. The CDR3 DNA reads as TGCGCCAGCAGCCACCTACTAGCGGAGCAAGAGACCCAGTACTTC. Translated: CASSHLLAEQETQYF.

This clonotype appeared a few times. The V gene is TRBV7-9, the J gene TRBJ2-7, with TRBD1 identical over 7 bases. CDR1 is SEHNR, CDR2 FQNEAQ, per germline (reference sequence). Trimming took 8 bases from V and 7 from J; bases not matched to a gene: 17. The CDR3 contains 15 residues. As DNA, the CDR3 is TGTGCCAGCGATCCGGGACAGTTTTTCTACAATGAGCAGTACTTC. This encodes CASDPGQFFYNEQYF. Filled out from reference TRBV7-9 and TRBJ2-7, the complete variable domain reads DTGVSQNPRHKITKRGQNVTFRCDPISEHNRLYWYRQTLGQGPEFLTYFQNEAQLEKSRLLSDRFSAERPKGSFSTLEIQRTEQGDSAMYLCASDPGQFFYNEQYFGPGTRLTVT.

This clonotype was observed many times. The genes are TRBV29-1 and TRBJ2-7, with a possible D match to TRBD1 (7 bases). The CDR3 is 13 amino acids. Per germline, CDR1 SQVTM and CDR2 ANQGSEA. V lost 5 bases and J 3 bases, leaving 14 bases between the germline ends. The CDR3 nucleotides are TGCAGCGTTTATCTGCGGGACAGCTACGAGCAGTACTTC. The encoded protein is CSVYLRDSYEQYF.